A selection of T cell receptor beta chains follows, all from one sample in a study of blood T cells in healthy people across ages. Using its own MiXCR run on the 5' RACE reads, TCRdb lists one record per CDR3 protein. This table holds about 580,000 distinct CDR3 sequences, under 55% found once. Sequencing was performed on blood. Source of these receptors: a man at least 80 years old in good health. CDR3s include the opening cysteine and the closing phenylalanine or tryptophan. D genes are given only for firm matches. A clone size is listed for some rows: how often the clone was seen (once, few, many), or a class if it is expanded.

CDR3 DNA,CDR3 protein,clone size,V gene,D gene,J gene
TGTGCCAGCAGTTACGGGCTAGGATGGACCCAGTACTTC,CASSYGLGWTQYF,.,TRBV6-5,.,TRBJ2-5
TGTGCCACCTCCGCCGAAGATACGCAGTATTTT,CATSAEDTQYF,.,TRBV19,.,TRBJ2-3
TGTGCCAGCAATACTTTAACGAACACCGGGGAGCTGTTTTTT,CASNTLTNTGELFF,few,TRBV6-2/TRBV6-3,.,TRBJ2-2
TGCGCCAGCACCCAACAGGGGGCCGAGGTCGGGGAGCTGTTTTTT,CASTQQGAEVGELFF,.,TRBV5-1,TRBD1,TRBJ2-2
TGTGCCAGCAGCTTAGTTGGGCGACAGGGGGCCGACTATGGCTACACCTTC,CASSLVGRQGADYGYTF,.,TRBV7-2,TRBD1,TRBJ1-2
TGTGCCAGCAGTAACAAGGCTGGGGCCAACGTCCTGACTTTC,CASSNKAGANVLTF,.,TRBV6-4,.,TRBJ2-6
TGTGCCAGCACCCCTAGGGCGGGGGGGCACAGTGAGCAGTTCTTC,CASTPRAGGHSEQFF,few,TRBV7-9,TRBD2,TRBJ2-1
TGTGCCAGCAGTGACTCGACCCTCTACGAGCAGTACTTC,CASSDSTLYEQYF,.,TRBV6-2/TRBV6-3,.,TRBJ2-7
TGCAGTGCTAGATCAGGACCAGGGGAGGCCGGAGAGACCCAGTACTTC,CSARSGPGEAGETQYF,.,TRBV20-1,.,TRBJ2-5
TGCGCCAGCAGCTCTCAGGCGGCCGTCGCTGAAGCTTTCTTT,CASSSQAAVAEAFF,.,TRBV5-1,.,TRBJ1-1
TGTGCCAGCAGGAAGATAGCGGGGACTAATGACCAGTACTTC,CASRKIAGTNDQYF,many,TRBV12-3/TRBV12-4,TRBD2,TRBJ2-5
TGCAGCGTTGAATGGTTGGAGACCCAGTACTTC,CSVEWLETQYF,many,TRBV29-1,.,TRBJ2-5
TGTGCCAGCAGCTTAGATACAGGAGCTAATGAAAAACTGTTTTTT,CASSLDTGANEKLFF,.,TRBV7-2,.,TRBJ1-4
TGTGCCATCAGCCCATACACTAGCGGGAGATCTGATACGCAGTATTTT,CAISPYTSGRSDTQYF,.,TRBV10-3,TRBD2,TRBJ2-3
TGCGCCAGCAGCCTCCGCCGGGGTTCTGATTCACCCCTCCACTTT,CASSLRRGSDSPLHF,.,TRBV4-1,.,TRBJ1-6
TGTGCCAGCTCGCGGGGACTAGCGAGCTACGAGCAGTACTTC,CASSRGLASYEQYF,few,TRBV18,TRBD2,TRBJ2-7
TGTGCCAGCAGCTCCTACACTAATGAAAAACTGTTTTTT,CASSSYTNEKLFF,.,TRBV7-9,.,TRBJ1-4
TGTGCCAGCAGCTTAGAGTCCTCAGGTTCGAATGAGCAGTTCTTC,CASSLESSGSNEQFF,.,TRBV11-3,.,TRBJ2-1